This entry is about one T cell receptor (beta chain). As yet, its antigen is unknown. A multiplex PCR was run with 60 Vbeta primers and 13 Jbeta primers. This table comes from immunoSEQ multiplex PCR, and its TCRdb copy is limited to in-frame clones, with some not included. Altogether about 130,000 clones are present, around 77% being singletons, with the ten largest covering 2% to 2.5%. The length of the CDR3 is 15 residues. V trimming: 4 bases; J trimming: 4 bases; junction bases outside the gene matches: 6. Germline CDR1 reads SEHNR; CDR2 reads FQNEAQ (reference sequence). This sample was taken from a study of cytomegalovirus exposure and HLA in healthy donors. Overall study context: Inside one of the first data releases sat about 91 million unique TCRs taken from HLA-typed donors.

Study results and limitations: Cytomegalovirus status was reportedly diagnosed by the classifier with high specificity and sensitivity.

The rearrangement uses TRBV7-9 and TRBJ2-7; 11 bases agree with TRBD1. Sequencing used PBMCs. This receptor was taken from a man in his thirties or forties in good health and CMV-seronegative. CDR3 protein: CASSSRDRGYYEQYF. CDR3 nucleotides: TGTGCCAGCAGCTCCCGGGACAGGGGGTATTACGAGCAGTACTTC.